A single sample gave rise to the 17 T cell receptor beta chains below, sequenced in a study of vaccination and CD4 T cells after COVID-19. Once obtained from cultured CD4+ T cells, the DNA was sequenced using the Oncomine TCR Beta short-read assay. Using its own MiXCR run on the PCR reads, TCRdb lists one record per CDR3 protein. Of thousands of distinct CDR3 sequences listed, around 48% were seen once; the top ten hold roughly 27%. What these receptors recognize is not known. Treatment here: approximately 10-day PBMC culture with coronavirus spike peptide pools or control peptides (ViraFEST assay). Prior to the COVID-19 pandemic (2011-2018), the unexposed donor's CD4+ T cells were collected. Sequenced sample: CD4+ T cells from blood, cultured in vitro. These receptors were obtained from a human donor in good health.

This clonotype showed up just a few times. The CDR3 sequence is CASRTIAGGARNEQFF. The CDR3 region has the DNA TGTGCCAGCAGGACCATAGCGGGAGGGGCTCGGAATGAGCAGTTCTTC. The rearrangement uses TRBV6-1 and TRBJ2-1, with TRBD2 matching 11 bases. The CDR3 is 16 amino acids. Trimming took 6 bases from V and 7 from J; bases not matched to a gene: 11. Germline V gene sequence: CDR1 MNHNS, CDR2 SASEGT.

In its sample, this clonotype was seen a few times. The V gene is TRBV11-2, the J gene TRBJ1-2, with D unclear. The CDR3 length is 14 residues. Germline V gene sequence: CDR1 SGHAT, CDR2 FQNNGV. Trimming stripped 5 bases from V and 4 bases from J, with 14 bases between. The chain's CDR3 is CASSQGRKSYGYTF. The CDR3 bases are TGTGCCAGCAGCCAAGGCAGAAAGTCCTATGGCTACACCTTC.

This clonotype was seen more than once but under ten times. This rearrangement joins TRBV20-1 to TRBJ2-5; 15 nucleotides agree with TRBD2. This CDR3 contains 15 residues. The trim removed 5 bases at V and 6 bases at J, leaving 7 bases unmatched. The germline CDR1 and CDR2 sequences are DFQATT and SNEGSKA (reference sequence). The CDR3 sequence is CSALPGTSGRQTQYF. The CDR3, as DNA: TGCAGTGCTCTACCAGGGACTAGCGGGAGGCAGACCCAGTACTTC.

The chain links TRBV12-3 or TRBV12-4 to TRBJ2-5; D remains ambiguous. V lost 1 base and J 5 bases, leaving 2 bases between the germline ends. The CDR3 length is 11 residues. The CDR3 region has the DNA TGTGCCAGCAGTTTAGGGGAGACCCAGTACTTC. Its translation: CASSLGETQYF.

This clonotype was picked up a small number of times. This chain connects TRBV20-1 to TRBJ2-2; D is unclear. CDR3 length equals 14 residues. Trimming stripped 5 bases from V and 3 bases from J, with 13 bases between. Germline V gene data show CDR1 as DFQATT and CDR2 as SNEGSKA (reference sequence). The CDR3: CSASLRTDTGELFF. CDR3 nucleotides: TGCAGTGCTTCCCTAAGGACCGACACCGGGGAGCTGTTTTTT.

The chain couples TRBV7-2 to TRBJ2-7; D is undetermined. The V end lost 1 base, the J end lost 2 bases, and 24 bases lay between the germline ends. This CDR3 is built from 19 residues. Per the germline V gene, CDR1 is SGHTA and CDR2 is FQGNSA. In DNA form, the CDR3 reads TGTGCCAGCAGCTTAGAAGGAATGGATCGCGGCCCAAGAGCCTACGAGCAGTACTTC. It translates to CASSLEGMDRGPRAYEQYF.

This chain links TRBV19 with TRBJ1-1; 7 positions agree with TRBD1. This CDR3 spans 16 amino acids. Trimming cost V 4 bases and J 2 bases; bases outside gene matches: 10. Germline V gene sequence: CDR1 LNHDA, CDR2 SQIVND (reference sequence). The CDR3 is CASSTGTAPANTEAFF. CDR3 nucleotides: TGTGCCAGTAGTACCGGGACAGCCCCTGCTAACACTGAAGCTTTCTTT.

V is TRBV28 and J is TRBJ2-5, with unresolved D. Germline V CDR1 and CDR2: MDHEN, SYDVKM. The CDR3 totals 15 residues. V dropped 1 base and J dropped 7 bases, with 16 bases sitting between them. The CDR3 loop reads CASSLFSSSSATQYF. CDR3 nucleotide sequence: TGTGCCAGCAGTTTATTCTCATCGAGTTCGGCGACCCAGTACTTC.

The DNA of the CDR3 is TGTGCCAGCAGTTATAATCTAGGGGCTTTCTTT. Protein product: CASSYNLGAFF. The V call is TRBV6-5, the J call TRBJ1-1; D unclear. Germline V lookup: CDR1 MNHEY, CDR2 SVGAGI. V dropped 3 bases and J dropped 11 bases, with 10 bases sitting between them. This CDR3 region has 11 residues.

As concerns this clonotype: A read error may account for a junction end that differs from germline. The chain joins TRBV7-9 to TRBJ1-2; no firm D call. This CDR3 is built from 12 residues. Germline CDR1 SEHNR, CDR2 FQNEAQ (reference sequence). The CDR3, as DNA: TGTGCCAGCAGCCAAAGTAACCATGGCTACACCTTC. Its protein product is CASSQSNHGYTF.

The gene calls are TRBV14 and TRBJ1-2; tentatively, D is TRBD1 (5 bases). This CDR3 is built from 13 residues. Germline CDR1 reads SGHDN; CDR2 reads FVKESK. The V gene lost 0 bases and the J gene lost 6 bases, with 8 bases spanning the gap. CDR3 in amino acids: CASSQDLDNGYTF. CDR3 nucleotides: TGTGCCAGCAGCCAAGACCTGGACAATGGCTACACCTTC. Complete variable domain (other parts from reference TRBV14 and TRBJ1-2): EAGVTQFPSHSVIEKGQTVTLRCDPISGHDNLYWYRRVMGKEIKFLLHFVKESKQDESGMPNNRFLAERTGGTYSTLKVQPAELEDSGVYFCASSQDLDNGYTFGSGTRLTVV.

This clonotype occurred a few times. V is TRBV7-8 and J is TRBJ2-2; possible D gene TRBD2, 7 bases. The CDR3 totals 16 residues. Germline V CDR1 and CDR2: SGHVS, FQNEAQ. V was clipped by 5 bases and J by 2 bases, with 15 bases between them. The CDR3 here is CASSRGSGTNTGELFF. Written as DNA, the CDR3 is TGTGCCAGCAGCCGTGGAAGCGGGACAAACACCGGGGAGCTGTTTTTT.

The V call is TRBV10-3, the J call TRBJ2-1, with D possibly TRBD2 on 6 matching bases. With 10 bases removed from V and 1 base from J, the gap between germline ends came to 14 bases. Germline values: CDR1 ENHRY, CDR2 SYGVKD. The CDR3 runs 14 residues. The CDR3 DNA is TGTGCCACAGCCTCGGGGGAGTCCTACAATGAGCAGTTCTTC. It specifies CATASGESYNEQFF.

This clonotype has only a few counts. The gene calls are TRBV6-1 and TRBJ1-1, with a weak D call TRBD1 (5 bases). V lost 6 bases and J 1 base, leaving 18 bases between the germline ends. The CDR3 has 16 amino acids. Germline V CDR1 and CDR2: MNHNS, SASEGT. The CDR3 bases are TGTGCCAGCAGACCCCCTCGACAGCGGAGGAACACTGAAGCTTTCTTT. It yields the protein CASRPPRQRRNTEAFF.

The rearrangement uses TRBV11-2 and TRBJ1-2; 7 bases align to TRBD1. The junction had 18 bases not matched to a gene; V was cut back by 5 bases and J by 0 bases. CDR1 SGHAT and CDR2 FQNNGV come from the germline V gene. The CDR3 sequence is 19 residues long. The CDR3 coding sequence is TGTGCCAGCAGCCCAATCGACCTGACAGGGAAGCCCCCTAACTATGGCTACACCTTC. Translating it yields CASSPIDLTGKPPNYGYTF.

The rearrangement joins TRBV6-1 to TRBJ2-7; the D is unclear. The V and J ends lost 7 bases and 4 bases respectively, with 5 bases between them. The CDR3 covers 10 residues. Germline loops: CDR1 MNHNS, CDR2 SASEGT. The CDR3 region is CASKNYEQYF. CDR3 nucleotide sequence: TGTGCCAGCAAGAATTACGAGCAGTACTTC.

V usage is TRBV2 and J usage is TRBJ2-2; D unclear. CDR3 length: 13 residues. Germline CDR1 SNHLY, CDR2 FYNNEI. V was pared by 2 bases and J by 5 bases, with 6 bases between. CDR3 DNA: TGTGCCAGCAGTGAATCCAGAACCGGGGAGCTGTTTTTT. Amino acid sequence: CASSESRTGELFF.